This TCR beta chain was observed in a study of blood T cell repertoires in COVID-19. Assay: immunoSEQ multiplex PCR; the TCRdb copy retains only in-frame clones and omits some. The sample lists some 210,000 clones, around 84% seen once, with approximately 4.3% in the top ten. The germline V gene has CDR1 SGHDT and CDR2 YYEEEE. The V segment lost 2 bases and the J segment 2 bases; nucleotides outside the gene matches: 2. There are 14 residues in the CDR3. The chain joins TRBV5-6 to TRBJ2-5; 8 bases line up with TRBD2. The sequenced material came from PBMCs or T cells enriched from blood (not recorded which). The receptor comes from a young man with acute COVID-19. The CDR3: CASSFRGGQETQYF. The CDR3 DNA is TGTGCCAGCAGCTTCCGGGGGGGACAAGAGACCCAGTACTTC.